This entry concerns a single TCR beta chain. This sample stems from a study of blood T cell repertoires in COVID-19. Study information: Italy, Spain and the United States were the sources of the convalescent and acute COVID-19 samples. From T cells, B-cell-depleted T cells, or PBMCs came the material, which was cDNA or gDNA.

Profiled with immunoSEQ multiplex PCR; TCRdb holds only in-frame clones, not every one. The sample yields 180,000 or so clones, about 88% seen once. The V gene end was trimmed by 10 bases and the J gene end by 5 bases; junction bases not matched to a gene: 8. This CDR3 region has 13 residues. Per the germline V gene, CDR1 is MNHEY and CDR2 is SVGAGI. The specimen sequenced was peripheral blood. The clonotype comes from a man between 18 and 35 years old with acute or convalescent COVID-19. The chain is built from TRBV6-5 and TRBJ2-1; 7 nucleotides match TRBD1. Here the CDR3 DNA reads TGTGCCATGCGACAGGGCTTCGACAATGAGCAGTTCTTC. Translating it yields CAMRQGFDNEQFF.